Shown below are 27 T cell receptor beta chains from a single sample sequenced in a study of T cell responses to AZD1222 COVID-19 vaccine. Libraries were prepared by immunoSEQ multiplex PCR; TCRdb keeps only in-frame clonotypes and omits some of them. Here the sample spans some 120,000 clones, about four fifths being singletons. Sequenced material: peripheral blood, taken on day 0 of AZD1222 vaccination. All receptors come from an adult in good health.

This chain connects TRBV19 to TRBJ1-1; 10 bases agree with TRBD1. The junction had 8 bases not matched to a gene; V was cut back by 8 bases and J by 11 bases. The CDR3 consists of 12 residues. Germline assignment: CDR1 LNHDA and CDR2 SQIVND (reference sequence). CDR3 coding DNA: TGTGCCAGTTCCCGGGACAGGGGTGAGGCTTTCTTT. Protein product: CASSRDRGEAFF. The variable domain in full, completed from reference TRBV19 and TRBJ1-1, reads DGGITQSPKYLFRKEGQNVTLSCEQNLNHDAMYWYRQDPGQGLRLIYYSQIVNDFQKGDIAEGYSVSREKKESFPLTVTSAQKNPTAFYLCASSRDRGEAFFGQGTRLTVV.

The chain carries TRBV7-9 and TRBJ2-1; D unclear. In germline, CDR1 is SEHNR, CDR2 FQNEAQ (reference sequence). CDR3 length: 15 residues. V was trimmed by 0 bases and J by 0 bases, leaving 6 bases between them. CDR3 region: CASSLAGSSYNEQFF. The CDR3 region has the DNA TGTGCCAGCAGCTTAGCGGGTAGCTCCTACAATGAGCAGTTCTTC.

The CDR3 nucleotides are TGTGCCAGCGGACTTTTAATAGGCAATCAGCCCCAGCATTTT. Translation gives CASGLLIGNQPQHF. The chain uses TRBV6-5 and TRBJ1-5; D gene unclear. Germline loops: CDR1 MNHEY, CDR2 SVGAGI. This CDR3 contains 14 residues. V lost 8 bases, J lost 2 bases, and 13 bases lay in between.

This clone was seen a single time. This chain links TRBV6-5 with TRBJ2-1; TRBD2 might be the D (6 bases). The CDR3 extends over 13 amino acids. Trimming shortened V by 5 bases and J by 7 bases, and 12 bases separated the two germline ends. Per germline, CDR1 MNHEY and CDR2 SVGAGI. CDR3 loop: CASSTGVFNEQFF. The DNA for the CDR3 is TGTGCCAGCAGTACGGGAGTGTTTAATGAGCAGTTCTTC.

V usage is TRBV5-8 and J usage is TRBJ1-4; D gene uncertain. The CDR3 sequence is 17 residues long. Trimming cost V 4 bases and J 0 bases, with 16 bases left between them. Germline CDR1 SGHTS, CDR2 YDEGEE. The CDR3 sequence: CASSRSAQTATNEKLFF. The CDR3 bases are TGTGCCAGCAGCAGAAGCGCTCAGACTGCAACTAATGAAAAACTGTTTTTT.

V is TRBV5-1 and J is TRBJ2-4; a possible D gene is TRBD2 (5 bases). There are 14 residues in the CDR3. The germline V gene has CDR1 SGHRS and CDR2 YFSETQ. V lost 4 bases and J 7 bases, leaving 15 bases between the germline ends. DNA for the CDR3: TGCGCCAGCAGCACCGGAGGTGGCGTGAACATTCAGTACTTC. Translating it yields CASSTGGGVNIQYF. The full variable domain, its missing parts supplied by reference TRBV5-1 and TRBJ2-4, is KAGVTQTPRYLIKTRGQQVTLSCSPISGHRSVSWYQQTPGQGLQFLFEYFSETQRNKGNFPGRFSGRQFSNSRSEMNVSTLELGDSALYLCASSTGGGVNIQYFGAGTRLSVL.

The chain joins TRBV10-3 to TRBJ1-1; D possibly corresponds to TRBD1 (5 bases). V was clipped by 4 bases and J by 3 bases, with 15 bases between them. The CDR3 sequence is 15 residues long. Germline V gives CDR1 ENHRY, CDR2 SYGVKD. DNA of the CDR3: TGTGCCATCAGTGGAACAGCCGGGGGTTACACTGAAGCTTTCTTT. Translating it yields CAISGTAGGYTEAFF.

The gene calls are TRBV19 and TRBJ2-1; 7 bases are shared with TRBD2. In germline, CDR1 is LNHDA, CDR2 SQIVND (reference sequence). J gave up 8 bases and V 7 bases, and 8 bases lay outside the gene matches. The CDR3 is made up of 13 amino acids. Here the CDR3 reads CASKGRGGDEQFF. CDR3 nucleotides: TGTGCCAGTAAAGGGAGGGGAGGAGATGAGCAGTTCTTC. The entire variable domain, with the rest obtained from reference TRBV19 and TRBJ2-1, is as follows: DGGITQSPKYLFRKEGQNVTLSCEQNLNHDAMYWYRQDPGQGLRLIYYSQIVNDFQKGDIAEGYSVSREKKESFPLTVTSAQKNPTAFYLCASKGRGGDEQFFGPGTRLTVL.

The J gene is TRBJ1-1, the V gene TRBV11-1; D gene uncertain. V lost 3 bases to trimming and J lost 1 base, with 3 bases between them. CDR3 size: 12 residues. CDR1 and CDR2 (germline): SGHAT, FQDESV (reference sequence). CDR3 nucleotide sequence: TGTGCCAGCAGCTTTAAGAACACTGAAGCTTTCTTT. Its protein product is CASSFKNTEAFF.

The chain is built from TRBV28 and TRBJ1-2; TRBD1 is a possible D gene (5 bases). Per germline, CDR1 MDHEN and CDR2 SYDVKM. The CDR3 spans 15 residues. Trimming pared 6 bases from V and 2 bases from J, leaving 16 bases between. For the CDR3, the DNA is TGTGCCAGCAGCTCTGCAGGGATGTCGAACTATGGCTACACCTTC. It specifies CASSSAGMSNYGYTF.

This clone was seen once. The chain recombines TRBV7-8 with TRBJ1-1; D call uncertain. Germline V gives CDR1 SGHVS, CDR2 FQNEAQ. CDR3 length: 14 amino acids. The V end was cut by 4 bases, the J end by 4 bases, with 13 bases between. CDR3 nucleotides: TGTGCCAGCAGCTCCAGTGCAGGTAGCACTGAAGCTTTCTTT. Translating gives CASSSSAGSTEAFF.

J is TRBJ2-6 and V is TRBV5-4; 14 bases match TRBD2. Trimming cost V 5 bases and J 4 bases; bases outside gene matches: 14. Per germline, CDR1 SGHNT and CDR2 YYREEE (reference sequence). The CDR3 runs to 20 residues. Written as DNA, the CDR3 is TGTGCCAGCAGTTGGGAGGTAGGGACTAGCGGGAGTGGAGGGGCCAACGTCCTGACTTTC. Protein product: CASSWEVGTSGSGGANVLTF.

The chain joins TRBV30 to TRBJ1-5; D perhaps matches TRBD1 (6 bases). In germline, CDR1 is GTSNPN, CDR2 SVGIG (reference sequence). This CDR3 has 14 residues. Trimming took off 2 bases at V and 3 bases at J, with 11 bases between the two ends. DNA for the CDR3: TGTGCCTGGAGTAGGGGGGGAAACAATCAGCCCCAGCATTTT. As protein: CAWSRGGNNQPQHF.

J is TRBJ2-5 and V is TRBV7-3, with 8 bases that match TRBD1. CDR1 and CDR2 from the germline V gene are SGHTA and FQGTGA. CDR3 length equals 14 residues. Trimming cost V 5 bases and J 1 base; bases outside gene matches: 3. Here the CDR3 DNA reads TGTGCCAGCAGCCCCGGGACAGGCCAAGAGACCCAGTACTTC. Translated, it gives CASSPGTGQETQYF.

The rearrangement uses TRBV28 and TRBJ2-3, with TRBD2 identical over 13 bases. The CDR3 length is 16 residues. J was trimmed by 6 bases and V by 6 bases; bases with no gene match: 9. Germline lookup yields CDR1 MDHEN and CDR2 SYDVKM. The DNA for the CDR3 is TGTGCCAGCAGCTTGGGACTAGCGGGGACTGGTGATACGCAGTATTTT. Residues: CASSLGLAGTGDTQYF.

V usage is TRBV30 and J usage is TRBJ2-7; 10 positions match TRBD1. V lost 4 bases to trimming and J lost 0 bases; unmatched junction nucleotides: 9. The germline V gene encodes CDR1 GTSNPN and CDR2 SVGIG (reference sequence). CDR3 length: 16 amino acids. The CDR3 DNA reads TGTGCCTGGAAACGGACAGGGGGAATGAGCTCCTACGAGCAGTACTTC. It specifies CAWKRTGGMSSYEQYF.

This clone has just one count. The V call is TRBV5-4, the J call TRBJ1-2; 7 bases map to TRBD1. The CDR3 contains 14 residues. Germline loops: CDR1 SGHNT, CDR2 YYREEE (reference sequence). The ends lost 5 bases at V and 0 bases at J; junction bases unmatched: 4. This chain's CDR3 is CASSGQVPNYGYTF. The CDR3, as DNA: TGTGCCAGCAGTGGACAGGTCCCTAACTATGGCTACACCTTC.

The chain combines TRBV20-1 with TRBJ1-2, with no clear D. The CDR3 runs 11 residues. Germline CDR1 and CDR2: DFQATT and SNEGSKA (reference sequence). Trimming took 3 bases from V and 4 from J, leaving 6 bases between them. CDR3 DNA: TGCAGTGCTAGTAAGGGCTATGGCTACACCTTC. It codes for CSASKGYGYTF.

The V call is TRBV27, the J call TRBJ1-1; tentatively, D is TRBD1 (6 bases). V was cut by 5 bases and J by 5 bases, with 21 bases left in between. This CDR3 has 16 residues. Germline V lookup: CDR1 MNHEY, CDR2 SMNVEV (reference sequence). The CDR3 nucleotides read TGTGCCAGCAGTGTCCGGGACACCGGGGGGGTAACTGAAGCTTTCTTT. It codes for CASSVRDTGGVTEAFF.

V is TRBV4-2 and J is TRBJ2-3; 10 bases are a match to TRBD2. The V gene's germline CDR1 is LGHNA and CDR2 YNFKEQ. CDR3 length: 15 amino acids. V lost 6 bases, J lost 4 bases, and 7 bases stayed unmatched. CDR3 nucleotides: TGTGCCAGCAGGCCGAGCGGGGGGGACGCAGATACGCAGTATTTT. Protein product: CASRPSGGDADTQYF.

V gene TRBV15 combines with J gene TRBJ2-5, with D uncertain. Trimming removed 4 bases at V and 5 bases at J, with 17 bases between. The germline V gene has CDR1 LNHNV and CDR2 YYDKDF (reference sequence). This CDR3 is built from 15 residues. CDR3 nucleotide sequence: TGTGCCACCAGCAAAGGGCTGGAGTTCGCGGAGACCCAGTACTTC. Encoded protein: CATSKGLEFAETQYF.

DNA for the CDR3: TGTGCCAGCAGTGCCATGGACCCGAACTTCGGCTACACCTTC. Translation gives CASSAMDPNFGYTF. This sequence joins TRBV2 and TRBJ1-2, with no clear D. Germline V CDR1 and CDR2: SNHLY, FYNNEI. Trimming took 4 bases from V and 8 from J, leaving 17 bases between them. CDR3 length: 14 amino acids.

The chain recombines TRBV7-2 with TRBJ1-2; a weak D match, TRBD1 (5 bases). V lost 5 bases and J 7 bases, leaving 17 bases between the germline ends. Germline CDR1 reads SGHTA; CDR2 reads FQGNSA. This CDR3 has 14 amino acids. The CDR3 reads CASSTDQGLGGYTF. CDR3 coding DNA: TGTGCCAGCAGCACAGACCAGGGACTCGGTGGCTACACCTTC.

The rearrangement joins TRBV5-1 to TRBJ2-7; D is uncertain. Germline values: CDR1 SGHRS, CDR2 YFSETQ. V lost 5 bases, J lost 5 bases, and 11 bases lay in between. This CDR3 spans 12 amino acids. As DNA, the CDR3 is TGCGCCAGCAGTTCCTCGCTCAACGAGCAGTACTTC. Translated, it gives CASSSSLNEQYF.

The chain couples TRBV2 to TRBJ1-1, with a possible D match to TRBD1 (5 bases). The V end lost 4 bases, the J end lost 1 base, and 7 bases lay between the germline ends. This CDR3 spans 13 amino acids. Germline V gene lookup returns CDR1 SNHLY and CDR2 FYNNEI. The CDR3 is CASSGGGNTEAFF. The DNA of the CDR3 is TGTGCCAGCAGTGGGGGGGGGAACACTGAAGCTTTCTTT.

The CDR3 DNA is TGTGCCAGCAGTGAAGGGGAGGGGTTAGATGAAAAACTGTTTTTT. This encodes CASSEGEGLDEKLFF. This chain uses TRBV6-1 with TRBJ1-4; D possibly corresponds to TRBD1 (5 bases). The length of the CDR3 is 15 residues. CDR1 is MNHNS, CDR2 SASEGT, per germline. Trimming took 1 base from V and 6 from J, leaving 12 bases between them.

The chain links TRBV2 to TRBJ2-1; D gene ambiguous. The CDR3 sequence is 15 residues long. V lost 5 bases, J lost 10 bases, and 21 bases lay in between. Germline CDR1 SNHLY, CDR2 FYNNEI. The CDR3: CASSSRLSVTWEQFF. The CDR3 region has the DNA TGTGCCAGCAGTTCTCGGTTATCCGTTACCTGGGAGCAGTTCTTC.